These T cell receptor beta chains were read from a single sample in a study of shared clonotypes between healthy human individuals. The table came from immunoSEQ multiplex PCR; TCRdb's copy has only in-frame clones and leaves some out. The sample holds 1.5 million to 2.5 million clones, about 95% seen once. Sequencing input: naive CD8+ T cells sorted from blood. The receptors derive from a man between 18 and 29 years old in good health. The CDR3 runs from the conserved cysteine through the conserved F or W.

TRBJ2-7,TRBV27,CASSFRGLKDYEQYF
TRBJ2-7,TRBV11-2,CASSLVGGVFYEQYF
TRBJ2-3,TRBV6-5,CASSLTGAADTQYF
TRBJ2-1,TRBV6-6,CASSPGTLYYNEQFF
TRBJ2-7,TRBV5-6,CASTSSGGFYEQYF
TRBJ2-1,TRBV4-3,CASSGLRGSNEQFF
TRBJ2-1,TRBV19,CASSIMGTESYNEQFF
TRBJ2-2,TRBV5-1,CASSLSQGRGTGELFF
TRBJ1-1,TRBV4-1,CASSPFTGDTEAFF
TRBJ1-6,TRBV30,CALTSYSYNSPLHF
TRBJ2-7,TRBV4-3,CASSQRPGDGGYEQYF
TRBJ1-1,TRBV28,CASRLTGTTEAFF
TRBJ2-5,TRBV9,CASSVEGRETQYF
TRBJ2-7,TRBV27,CASSSVGGLATYEQYF
TRBJ1-2,TRBV27,CASRQALGANYGYTF
TRBJ2-1,TRBV4-1,CASSQDPEWAMEQFF
TRBJ2-2,TRBV4-1,CASSQESSPSGELFF